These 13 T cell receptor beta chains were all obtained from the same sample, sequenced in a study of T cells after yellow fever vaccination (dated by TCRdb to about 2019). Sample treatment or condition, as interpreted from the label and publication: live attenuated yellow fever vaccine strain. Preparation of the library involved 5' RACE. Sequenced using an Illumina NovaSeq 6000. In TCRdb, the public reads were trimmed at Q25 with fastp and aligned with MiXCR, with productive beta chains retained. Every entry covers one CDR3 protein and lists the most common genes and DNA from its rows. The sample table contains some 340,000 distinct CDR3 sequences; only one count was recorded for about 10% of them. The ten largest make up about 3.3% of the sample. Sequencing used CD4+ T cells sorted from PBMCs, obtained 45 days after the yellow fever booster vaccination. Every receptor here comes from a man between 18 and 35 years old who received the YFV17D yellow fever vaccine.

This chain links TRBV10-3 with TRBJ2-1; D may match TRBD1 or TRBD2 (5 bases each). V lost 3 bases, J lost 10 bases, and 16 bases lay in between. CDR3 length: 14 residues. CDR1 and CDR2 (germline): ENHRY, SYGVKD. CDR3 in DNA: TGTGCCATCAGTGATGAGTCCCGGGGCTGGGAGCAGTTCTTC. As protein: CAISDESRGWEQFF.

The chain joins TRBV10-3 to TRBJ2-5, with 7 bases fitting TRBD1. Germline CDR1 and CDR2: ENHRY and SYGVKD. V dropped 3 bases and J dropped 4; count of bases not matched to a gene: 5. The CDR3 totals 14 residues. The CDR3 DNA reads TGTGCCATCAGTGACCCGACAGGGCCAGAGACCCAGTACTTC. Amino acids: CAISDPTGPETQYF.

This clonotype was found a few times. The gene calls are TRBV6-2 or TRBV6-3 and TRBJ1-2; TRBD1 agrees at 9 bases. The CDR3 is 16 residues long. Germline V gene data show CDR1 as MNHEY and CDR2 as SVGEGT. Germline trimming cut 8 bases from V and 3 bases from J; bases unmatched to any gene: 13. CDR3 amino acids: CASYTGQGTGDYGYTF. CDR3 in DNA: TGTGCCAGCTACACTGGACAGGGGACCGGTGACTATGGCTACACCTTC.

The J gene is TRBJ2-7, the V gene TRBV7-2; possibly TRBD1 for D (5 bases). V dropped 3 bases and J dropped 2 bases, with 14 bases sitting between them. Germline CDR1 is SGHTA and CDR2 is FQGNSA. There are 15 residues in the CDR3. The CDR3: CASSLTTVGTYEQYF. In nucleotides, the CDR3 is TGTGCCAGCAGCTTGACGACAGTAGGAACCTACGAGCAGTACTTC.

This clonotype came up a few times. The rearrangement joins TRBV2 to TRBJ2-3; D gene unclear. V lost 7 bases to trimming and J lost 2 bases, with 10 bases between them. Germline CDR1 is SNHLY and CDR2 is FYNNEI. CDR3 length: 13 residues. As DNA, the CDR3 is TGTGCCAGCACCTCGGACCTCACAGATACGCAGTATTTT. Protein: CASTSDLTDTQYF. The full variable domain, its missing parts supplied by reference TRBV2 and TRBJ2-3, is EPEVTQTPSHQVTQMGQEVILRCVPISNHLYFYWYRQILGQKVEFLVSFYNNEISEKSEIFDDQFSVERPDGSNFTLKIRSTKLEDSAMYFCASTSDLTDTQYFGPGTRLTVL.

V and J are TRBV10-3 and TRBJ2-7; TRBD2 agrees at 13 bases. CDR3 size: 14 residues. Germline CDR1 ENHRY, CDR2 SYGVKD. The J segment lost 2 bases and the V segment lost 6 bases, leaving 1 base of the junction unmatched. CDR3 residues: CAIRGTSGAYEQYF. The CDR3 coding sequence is TGTGCCATCAGAGGGACTAGCGGGGCCTACGAGCAGTACTTC.

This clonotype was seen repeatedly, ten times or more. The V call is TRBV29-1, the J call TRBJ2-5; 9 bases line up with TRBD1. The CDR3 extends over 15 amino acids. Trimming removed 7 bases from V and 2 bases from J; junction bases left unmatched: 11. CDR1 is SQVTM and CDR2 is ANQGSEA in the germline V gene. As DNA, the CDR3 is TGCAGCGGAACCGGCGACAGGGGGTGGCAAGAGACCCAGTACTTC. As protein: CSGTGDRGWQETQYF.

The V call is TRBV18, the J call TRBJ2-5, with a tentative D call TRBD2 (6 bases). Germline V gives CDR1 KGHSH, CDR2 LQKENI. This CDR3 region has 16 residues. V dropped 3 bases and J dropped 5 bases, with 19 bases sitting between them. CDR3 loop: CASSPDLAPQRETQYF. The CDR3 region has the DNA TGTGCCAGCTCACCCGATCTAGCGCCCCAGAGGGAGACCCAGTACTTC. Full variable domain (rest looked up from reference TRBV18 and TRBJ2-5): NAGVMQNPRHLVRRRGQEARLRCSPMKGHSHVYWYRQLPEEGLKFMVYLQKENIIDESGMPKERFSAEFPKEGPSILRIQQVVRGDSAAYFCASSPDLAPQRETQYFGPGTRLLVL.

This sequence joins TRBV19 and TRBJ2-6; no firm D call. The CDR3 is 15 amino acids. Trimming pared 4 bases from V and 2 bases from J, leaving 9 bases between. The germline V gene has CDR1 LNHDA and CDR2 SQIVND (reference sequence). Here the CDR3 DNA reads TGTGCCAGTAGTAGAATAGTGGCTGGGGCCAACGTCCTGACTTTC. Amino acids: CASSRIVAGANVLTF.

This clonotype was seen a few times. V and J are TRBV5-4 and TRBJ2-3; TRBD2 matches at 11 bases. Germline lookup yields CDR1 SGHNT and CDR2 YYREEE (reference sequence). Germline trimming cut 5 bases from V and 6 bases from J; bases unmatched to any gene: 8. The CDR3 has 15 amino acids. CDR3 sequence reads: CASRLLAGAGDTQYF. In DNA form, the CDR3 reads TGTGCCAGCAGACTACTAGCGGGGGCGGGGGATACGCAGTATTTT.

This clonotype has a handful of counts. CDR3 nucleotides: TGTGCCAGCAGGCGCAGGGGTGGGTCGAACACCGGGGAGCTGTTTTTT. It translates to CASRRRGGSNTGELFF. The chain employs TRBV5-8 and TRBJ2-2, with TRBD1 as a possible D gene (6 bases). In germline, CDR1 is SGHTS, CDR2 YDEGEE. The V end was cut by 5 bases, the J end by 0 bases, with 14 bases between. The CDR3 has 16 residues. The whole variable domain, remainder taken from reference TRBV5-8 and TRBJ2-2, is EAGVTQSPTHLIKTRGQQATLRCSPISGHTSVYWYQQALGLGLQFLLWYDEGEERNRGNFPPRFSGRQFPNYSSELNVNALELEDSALYLCASRRRGGSNTGELFFGEGSRLTVL.

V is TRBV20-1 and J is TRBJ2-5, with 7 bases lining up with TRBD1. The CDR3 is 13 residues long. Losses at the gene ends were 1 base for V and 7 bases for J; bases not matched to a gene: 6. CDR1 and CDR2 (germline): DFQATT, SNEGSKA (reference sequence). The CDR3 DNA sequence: TGCAGTGCTAGAGGTCAGGGGGATGGGACCCAGTACTTC. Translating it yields CSARGQGDGTQYF.

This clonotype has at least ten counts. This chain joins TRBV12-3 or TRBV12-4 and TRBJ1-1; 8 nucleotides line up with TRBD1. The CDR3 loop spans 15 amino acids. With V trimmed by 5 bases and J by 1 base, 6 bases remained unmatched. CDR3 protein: CASSPFTGGNTEAFF. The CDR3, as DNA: TGTGCCAGCAGTCCGTTTACAGGGGGGAACACTGAAGCTTTCTTT.